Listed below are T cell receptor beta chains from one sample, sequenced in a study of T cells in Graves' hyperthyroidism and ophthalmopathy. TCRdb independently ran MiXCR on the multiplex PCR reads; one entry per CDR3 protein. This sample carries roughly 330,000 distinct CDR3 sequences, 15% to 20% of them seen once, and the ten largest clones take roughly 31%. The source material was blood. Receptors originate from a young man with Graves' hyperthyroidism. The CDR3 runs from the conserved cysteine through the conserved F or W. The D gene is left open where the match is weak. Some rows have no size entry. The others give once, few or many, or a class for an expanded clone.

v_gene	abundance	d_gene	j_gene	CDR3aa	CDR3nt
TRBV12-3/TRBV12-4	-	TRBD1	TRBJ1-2	CASSRGTGGGGYTF	TGTGCCAGCAGCCGCGGGACAGGGGGCGGTGGCTACACCTTC
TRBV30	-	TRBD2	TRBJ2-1	CAGKEGTSGYNEQFF	TGTGCCGGAAAGGAGGGGACTAGCGGGTACAATGAGCAGTTCTTC
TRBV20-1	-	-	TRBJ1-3	CSARDWATTGNTIYF	TGCAGTGCTAGAGATTGGGCGACAACTGGAAACACCATATATTTT
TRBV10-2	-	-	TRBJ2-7	CASSDAGPTYEQYF	TGCGCCAGCAGTGATGCAGGGCCCACCTACGAGCAGTACTTC
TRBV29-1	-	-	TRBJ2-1	CSAEPPISSSYNEQFF	TGCAGCGCGGAACCCCCGATTTCCAGCTCCTACAATGAGCAGTTCTTC
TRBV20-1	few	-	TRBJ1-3	CSARDPRAGNTIYF	TGCAGTGCTAGAGATCCCAGGGCTGGAAACACCATATATTTT
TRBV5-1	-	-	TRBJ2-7	CASSLGDWPYELYF	TGCGCCAGCAGCTTAGGGGACTGGCCCTACGAGCTGTACTTC
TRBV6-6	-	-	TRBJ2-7	CASSYSSPLVPGPYEQYF	TGTGCCAGCAGTTACTCGAGCCCCTTGGTGCCGGGCCCCTACGAGCAGTACTTC
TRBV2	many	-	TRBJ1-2	CASSGAGEDYGYTF	TGTGCCAGCAGTGGGGCAGGGGAGGACTATGGCTACACCTTC
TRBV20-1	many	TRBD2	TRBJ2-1	CSASGEGAYSNEQFF	TGCAGTGCTAGTGGGGAGGGTGCATACTCCAATGAGCAGTTCTTC
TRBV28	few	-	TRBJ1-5	CASSSRGFIGNQPQHF	TGTGCCAGCAGCTCTCGGGGGTTTATTGGCAATCAGCCCCAGCATTTT
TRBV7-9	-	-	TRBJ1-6	CASSLQPNSPLHF	TGTGCCAGCAGCTTACAGCCTAATTCACCCCTCCACTTT
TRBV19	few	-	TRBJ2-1	CASRGKGFYNEQFF	TGTGCCAGTAGGGGGAAGGGTTTCTACAATGAGCAGTTCTTC
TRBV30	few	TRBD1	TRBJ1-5	CAWSRTGDQPQHF	TGTGCCTGGAGCAGGACAGGAGATCAGCCCCAGCATTTT
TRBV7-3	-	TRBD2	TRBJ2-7	CASSSSGTSESEQYF	TGTGCCAGCAGCTCATCCGGGACTAGCGAAAGCGAGCAGTACTTC
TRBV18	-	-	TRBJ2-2	CASSPTLSSRTGELFF	TGTGCCAGCTCACCGACCCTAAGTTCGCGGACCGGGGAGCTGTTTTTT
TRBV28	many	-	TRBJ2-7	CASTPSGSTNSYEQYF	TGTGCCAGCACACCCAGCGGCAGTACGAACTCCTACGAGCAGTACTTC
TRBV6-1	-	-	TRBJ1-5	CASSSGRRGGNQPQHF	TGTGCCAGCAGTTCAGGGCGGCGGGGTGGCAATCAGCCCCAGCATTTT
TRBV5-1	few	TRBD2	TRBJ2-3	CASSPPYGGTDTQYF	TGCGCCAGCAGCCCCCCATACGGGGGGACAGATACGCAGTATTTT
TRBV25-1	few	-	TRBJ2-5	CASSLELETQYF	TGTGCCAGCTCCCTCGAGTTGGAGACCCAGTACTTC
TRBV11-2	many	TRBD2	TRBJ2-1	CASSRTLAGGYNEQFF	TGTGCCAGCAGCCGAACTCTAGCGGGAGGATACAATGAGCAGTTCTTC
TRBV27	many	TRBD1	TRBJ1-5	CASSGTGWVQPQHF	TGTGCCAGCAGTGGGACAGGGTGGGTTCAGCCCCAGCATTTT
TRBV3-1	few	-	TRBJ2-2	CASSVEGVPGELFF	TGTGCCAGCAGCGTAGAGGGGGTCCCCGGGGAGCTGTTTTTT
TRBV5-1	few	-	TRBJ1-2	CASSLEGLERTF	TGCGCCAGCAGCTTGGAAGGATTGGAGCGGACCTTC
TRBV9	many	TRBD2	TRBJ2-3	CASSVGLAATDTQYF	TGTGCCAGCAGCGTCGGACTAGCGGCCACAGATACGCAGTATTTT
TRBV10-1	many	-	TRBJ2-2	CASKDTGELFF	TGCGCCAGCAAAGACACCGGGGAGCTGTTTTTT
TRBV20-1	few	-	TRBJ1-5	CSASRGFNQPQHF	TGCAGTGCCTCCCGGGGCTTCAATCAGCCCCAGCATTTT
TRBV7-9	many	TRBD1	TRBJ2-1	CASSPPDRGNKFF	TGTGCCAGCAGCCCCCCGGACAGGGGGAATAAGTTCTTC
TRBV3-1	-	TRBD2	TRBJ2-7	CASSPYPTSGSVFEQYF	TGTGCCAGCAGCCCATACCCCACTAGCGGGAGCGTCTTCGAGCAGTACTTC
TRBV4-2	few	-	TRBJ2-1	CASSQDYREQFF	TGTGCCAGCAGCCAAGATTATCGAGAGCAGTTCTTC
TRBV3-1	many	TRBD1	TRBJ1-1	CASSPMRDRGAEAFF	TGTGCCAGCAGCCCGATGAGGGACAGGGGCGCTGAAGCTTTCTTT
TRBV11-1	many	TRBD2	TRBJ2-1	CASSLSGLAGVSSYNEQFF	TGTGCCAGCAGCTTATCGGGACTAGCGGGAGTTAGCTCCTACAATGAGCAGTTCTTC
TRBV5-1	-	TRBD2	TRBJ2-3	CASSLSSGRGDTQYF	TGCGCCAGCAGCTTGTCTAGCGGGAGGGGTGATACGCAGTATTTT
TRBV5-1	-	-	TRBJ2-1	CASSSGSGRGYNEQFF	TGCGCCAGCAGTTCCGGGAGTGGGAGAGGATACAATGAGCAGTTCTTC
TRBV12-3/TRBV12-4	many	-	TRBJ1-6	CASSLVKGSPLHF	TGTGCCAGCAGTTTAGTCAAGGGTTCACCCCTCCACTTT
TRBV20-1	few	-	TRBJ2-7	CSASYVDSNEQYF	TGCAGTGCTAGTTATGTGGACTCGAACGAGCAGTACTTC
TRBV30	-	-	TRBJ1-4	CAWRLTVLPEKLFF	TGTGCCTGGAGACTCACCGTCTTGCCCGAAAAACTGTTTTTT
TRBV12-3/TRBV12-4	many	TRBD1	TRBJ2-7	CASSPRTGLYEQYF	TGTGCCAGCAGCCCAAGGACAGGGCTCTACGAGCAGTACTTC
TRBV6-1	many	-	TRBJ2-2	CASSEAALGTGELFF	TGTGCCAGCAGTGAAGCGGCCTTGGGGACCGGGGAGCTGTTTTTT
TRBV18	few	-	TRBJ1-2	CASSPLKGEENGYTF	TGTGCCAGCTCACCACTAAAAGGGGAGGAGAATGGCTACACCTTC
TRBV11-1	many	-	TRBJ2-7	CASSLLRFGPAEQYF	TGTGCCAGCAGCTTACTTAGGTTCGGGCCAGCCGAGCAGTACTTC
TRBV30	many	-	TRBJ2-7	CAWSSLAGAYEQYF	TGTGCCTGGAGTTCGTTGGCGGGTGCCTACGAGCAGTACTTC
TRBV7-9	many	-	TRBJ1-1	CATLGGGATEAFF	TGTGCCACCTTAGGGGGGGGGGCCACTGAAGCTTTCTTT
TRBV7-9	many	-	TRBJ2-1	CASSLARGDEQFF	TGTGCCAGCAGCTTAGCGAGGGGCGATGAGCAGTTCTTC
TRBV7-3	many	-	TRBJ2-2	CASSSSTNTGELFF	TGTGCCAGCAGCTCCTCCACGAACACCGGGGAGCTGTTTTTT
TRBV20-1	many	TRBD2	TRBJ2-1	CSASGTNTNEQFF	TGCAGTGCTTCCGGGACTAACACCAATGAGCAGTTCTTC
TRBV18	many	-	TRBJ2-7	CASSPPIMTYEQYF	TGTGCCAGCTCACCACCTATAATGACCTACGAGCAGTACTTC
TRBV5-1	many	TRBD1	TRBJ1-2	CASSPGTVYGYTF	TGCGCCAGCAGCCCAGGGACAGTCTATGGCTACACCTTC
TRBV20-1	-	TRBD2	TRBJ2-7	CSARDHPAGSDYEQYF	TGCAGTGCTAGAGATCATCCAGCGGGGTCCGACTACGAGCAGTACTTC
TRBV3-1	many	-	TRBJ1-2	CASSQGDSHNYGYTF	TGTGCCAGCAGCCAAGGGGATTCGCATAACTATGGCTACACCTTC
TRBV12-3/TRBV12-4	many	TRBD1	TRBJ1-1	CASSWGGLRDSMLHTEAFF	TGTGCCAGCAGCTGGGGGGGCCTGAGGGACAGCATGTTACACACTGAAGCTTTCTTT
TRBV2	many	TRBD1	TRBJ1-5	CASSDRTGDQPQHF	TGTGCCAGCAGTGACCGGACAGGGGATCAGCCCCAGCATTTT
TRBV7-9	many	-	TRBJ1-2	CASSLSGAEADGYTF	TGTGCCAGCAGCTTAAGTGGGGCCGAGGCGGATGGCTACACCTTC
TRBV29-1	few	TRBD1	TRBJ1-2	CSGGMNRGTDGYTF	TGCAGCGGGGGAATGAACAGGGGAACGGATGGCTACACCTTC
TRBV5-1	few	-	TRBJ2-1	CASSRGNSYNEQFF	TGCGCCAGCAGTCGAGGGAACTCCTACAATGAGCAGTTCTTC
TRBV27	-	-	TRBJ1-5	CASSSGRQDSLNQPQHF	TGTGCCAGCAGTTCGGGAAGGCAAGACAGTCTCAATCAGCCCCAGCATTTT
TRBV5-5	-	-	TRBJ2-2	CASSSSPNTGELFF	TGTGCCAGCAGCTCTTCGCCGAACACCGGGGAGCTGTTTTTT